These 2 T cell receptor beta chains originate from one sample sequenced in a study of CD8+ T cells in alopecia areata. After isolation, RNA underwent reverse transcription to generate cDNA as the sequencing template. Some clones are missing from TCRdb's copy, which holds only in-frame ones; the method was immunoSEQ multiplex PCR. The table includes around 210,000 clones, approximately 60% detected once. The sequenced material came from CD8+ T cells sorted from blood. These receptors all come from a human donor in good health.

The rearrangement joins TRBV7-6 to TRBJ1-2; D is unresolved. The length of the CDR3 is 14 residues. The germline V gene has CDR1 SGHVS and CDR2 FNYEAQ. Trimming pared 4 bases from V and 7 bases from J, leaving 16 bases between. The CDR3 region is CASSSTLGKSGYTF. In nucleotides, the CDR3 is TGTGCCAGCAGCTCCACCCTTGGAAAAAGTGGCTACACCTTC.

This clone has a handful of counts. V is TRBV29-1 and J is TRBJ1-1; 9 bases fit TRBD1. Unmatched junction bases numbered 6, after V lost 5 bases and J lost 5 bases. Germline loops: CDR1 SQVTM, CDR2 ANQGSEA. The CDR3 is 13 amino acids. The CDR3 region is CSVSQGARTEAFF. The DNA of the CDR3 is TGCAGCGTTTCACAGGGGGCAAGGACTGAAGCTTTCTTT.